The rows below give T cell receptor beta chains drawn from one sample of a study of control samples from healthy donors and cancer patients. Clones were read by immunoSEQ multiplex PCR, and TCRdb kept only the in-frame ones, dropping some. The table includes roughly 120,000 clones, approximately 90% detected once. Sequences were obtained from blood. These TCRs come from a man aged 35 to 55 in good health. Both conserved end residues are part of each CDR3. Each record gives: V gene, clone size, J gene, D gene, CDR3 protein, CDR3 DNA. D genes are given only for firm matches. Rows may omit the clone size; those that give it use once, few, many or a size class.

TRBV6-5	.	TRBJ2-1	.	CASSYDRTPGYEQFF	TGTGCCAGCAGTTATGACCGGACTCCAGGGTATGAGCAGTTCTTC
TRBV18	.	TRBJ1-1	TRBD1	CASSNRTGGRTEAFF	TGTGCCAGCTCAAACCGGACAGGGGGCAGAACTGAAGCTTTCTTT
TRBV7-9	.	TRBJ1-1	.	CASTPPRAEDTEAFF	TGTGCCAGCACCCCACCCCGGGCCGAGGACACTGAAGCTTTCTTT
TRBV24-1	.	TRBJ1-5	TRBD1	CATSERDRGQPQHF	TGTGCCACCAGTGAGCGGGACAGGGGTCAGCCCCAGCATTTT
TRBV24-1	.	TRBJ2-1	TRBD2	CATSPTSGATEQFF	TGTGCCACCAGTCCCACTAGCGGGGCAACTGAGCAGTTCTTC
TRBV5-5	.	TRBJ1-5	TRBD1	CASSLTGDKNQPQHF	TGTGCCAGCAGTCTTACAGGGGACAAAAATCAGCCCCAGCATTTT
TRBV15	.	TRBJ1-3	.	CATSRDGQSGNTIYF	TGTGCCACCAGCAGAGATGGGCAGTCTGGAAACACCATATATTTT
TRBV6-6	few	TRBJ2-7	.	CASSYSDGGTPYEQYF	TGTGCCAGCAGTTACTCAGATGGAGGGACACCCTACGAGCAGTACTTC
TRBV5-1	.	TRBJ1-2	.	CASSSTANYGYTF	TGCGCCAGCAGCTCCACAGCTAACTATGGCTACACCTTC
TRBV6-2/TRBV6-3	once	TRBJ2-2	TRBD2	CASSYIWAAGGLTGELFF	TGTGCCAGCAGTTACATCTGGGCAGCGGGGGGCCTCACCGGGGAGCTGTTTTTT
TRBV5-1	.	TRBJ2-5	.	CASSLRYQETQYF	TGCGCCAGCAGCTTGAGGTACCAAGAGACCCAGTACTTC
TRBV5-3	.	TRBJ2-7	.	CARPNTGREQYF	TGTGCCAGACCTAACACGGGGAGGGAGCAGTACTTC
TRBV19	once	TRBJ1-2	TRBD1	CASNRGGKNYGYTF	TGTGCCAGTAACAGGGGTGGGAAGAACTATGGCTACACCTTC
TRBV3-1/TRBV3-2	.	TRBJ1-6	.	CASSQFFGAETLHF	TGTGCCAGCAGCCAATTCTTTGGCGCGGAAACTCTCCACTTT